Listed below are T cell receptor beta chains from one sample, sequenced in a study of Graves' ophthalmopathy and Graves' hyperthyroidism. TCRdb reanalysed the multiplex PCR reads using MiXCR and keeps one entry per CDR3 protein. The table lists 200,000 to 250,000 distinct CDR3 sequences, roughly 21% of them singletons. Material for sequencing was peripheral blood. Every receptor here comes from a woman aged 45-65 years with Graves' ophthalmopathy. Each CDR3 is given with its conserved first and last residue. Fields, in order: V gene, CDR3 length, clone size, CDR3 protein. Where a row states a size, it is once, few, many or the class of an expanded clone; other rows omit it.

>TRBV20-1|16|many
CSARGETSSFPYEQYF
>TRBV20-1|13|.
CSATRDSNYGYTF
>TRBV18|12|.
CASSPQGIEQYF
>TRBV7-8|14|many
CASSPRRQSHEQYF
>TRBV20-1|12|many
CSAPRGGYEQYF
>TRBV20-1|11|.
CSAHQGDEQYF
>TRBV2|12|many
CASGRPGVEQYF
>TRBV5-1|14|many
CASSLGSENYGYTF
>TRBV15|15|many
CATSRGRGLNTEAFF
>TRBV7-9|16|many
CASRPELMDGANVLTF
>TRBV6-2/TRBV6-3|13|many
CASRPPLAGEQYF
>TRBV28|14|many
CASNPQGGGETQYF
>TRBV6-1|15|.
CASSGAGIAYNEQFF
>TRBV19|14|many
CASSTGTGTYEQYF
>TRBV5-1|14|many
CASSRNLSNQPQHF
>TRBV6-1|11|.
CASRKQNIQYF
>TRBV27|13|many
CASSFRGLETQYF
>TRBV6-1|12|few
CASRFGGNEAFF
>TRBV19|13|few
CASSVDRDYEQYF
>TRBV28|15|many
CASSLSPGGKETQYF
>TRBV28|12|many
CASSLTQNEQYF
>TRBV28|15|.
CATARGGQGNQPQHF
>TRBV7-2|15|many
CASSPGGTWGETQYF
>TRBV28|14|many
CASRTWGSHQPQHF
>TRBV6-1|13|few
CASRGTDLYGYIF
>TRBV12-3/TRBV12-4|12|.
CATGNENTEAFF
>TRBV12-3/TRBV12-4|14|many
CASSFIRVDTEAFF
>TRBV6-5|16|many
CASSYSTKGQGNGYTF
>TRBV27|15|once
CASSSNRGDSYGYTF
>TRBV11-1|13|many
CASSTDLNTEAFF
>TRBV7-3|16|.
CASSSSRVGGIQTQYF
>TRBV19|12|many
CASREGEETQYF
>TRBV12-3/TRBV12-4|14|many
CASSLQGMTYEQYF
>TRBV15|14|many
CATSRDSTQETQYF
>TRBV4-1|15|many
CASSQAYPGSYEQYF
>TRBV6-5|12|many
CASTVGGGEQYF
>TRBV12-3/TRBV12-4|15|.
CASSVGQGTTGELFF
>TRBV4-1|14|few
CASSQPGTITEAFF
>TRBV29-1|13|many
CSATQGFTYEQYF
>TRBV7-8|15|many
CASSLDGGTGYGYTF
>TRBV12-3/TRBV12-4|12|many
CASSPGNTEAFF
>TRBV10-3|13|many
CAIRPGTEETQYF
>TRBV6-2/TRBV6-3|22|many
CASSYSGDRGSSGSFPQETQYF
>TRBV6-5|16|many
CASSYGTRGRDTEAFF
>TRBV24-1|14|many
CATSGHGQNQPQHF
>TRBV11-2|17|many
CASSPQTAGAGVYGYTF
>TRBV19|16|many
CASSTGTASSGNTIYF
>TRBV19|15|many
CASSIGKGARQPQHF
>TRBV19|19|.
CASSINPRGLAGETGELFF
>TRBV12-5|13|many
CASGLEGAYEQYF
>TRBV5-1|16|many
CASSLTSGSGGETQYF
>TRBV12-3/TRBV12-4|15|few
CASSFGGRDTGELFF
>TRBV12-3/TRBV12-4|12|many
CASSWQQREQHF